Listed here are 9 T cell receptor beta chains from one sample, sequenced in a study of PD-1 blockade in mismatch repair-deficient tumors. Sequencing used immunoSEQ multiplex PCR; TCRdb keeps in-frame clones, though not all of them. The sample carries under 40,000 clones, over 70% recorded once. This sample comprised PBMCs, obtained less than 40 weeks after starting pembrolizumab. Source of these receptors: an adult with mismatch repair-deficient cancer.

V and J are TRBV19 and TRBJ2-7; D is possibly TRBD1 (6 bases). Germline V gives CDR1 LNHDA, CDR2 SQIVND (reference sequence). CDR3 length: 13 residues. V lost 3 bases, J lost 6 bases, and 12 bases lay in between. CDR3: CASSIIGGGEQYF. The CDR3 coding sequence is TGTGCCAGTAGTATCATTGGGGGCGGCGAGCAGTACTTC.

The chain is built from TRBV18 and TRBJ2-1, with a weak D call TRBD1 (6 bases). V was cut by 6 bases and J by 1 base, with 13 bases left in between. The length of the CDR3 is 15 residues. Germline V gene data show CDR1 as KGHSH and CDR2 as LQKENI. CDR3 DNA: TGTGCCAGCTCGGGGGCAGGAAGTTCCTACAATGAGCAGTTCTTC. This gives the protein CASSGAGSSYNEQFF.

The CDR3 bases are TGTGCCATCAGTGAGAGGGGGACAGTGAACACTGAAGCTTTCTTT. Amino acid sequence: CAISERGTVNTEAFF. The chain joins TRBV10-3 to TRBJ1-1; TRBD1 aligns across 7 bases. With V trimmed by 2 bases and J by 0 bases, 3 bases remained unmatched. The CDR3 is made up of 15 amino acids. The V gene's germline CDR1 is ENHRY and CDR2 SYGVKD.

The chain carries TRBV6-1 and TRBJ2-1; D gene unclear. Per germline, CDR1 MNHNS and CDR2 SASEGT. The V and J ends lost 2 bases and 3 bases respectively, with 8 bases between them. CDR3 length: 14 residues. The CDR3, as DNA: TGTGCCAGCAGTGAAATTCCCTTCTACAATGAGCAGTTCTTC. Its translation: CASSEIPFYNEQFF.

This chain links TRBV4-2 with TRBJ1-4; TRBD1 aligns across 8 bases. Germline trimming cut 0 bases from V and 5 bases from J; bases unmatched to any gene: 5. Germline CDR1 is LGHNA and CDR2 is YNFKEQ. The CDR3 is 16 amino acids. This CDR3 reads CASSQDLDRVNEKLFF. In DNA, the CDR3 is TGTGCCAGCAGCCAAGATTTGGACAGGGTAAATGAAAAACTGTTTTTT.

This chain uses TRBV27 with TRBJ1-5; 8 bases align to TRBD1. The germline CDR1 and CDR2 sequences are MNHEY and SMNVEV (reference sequence). V shed 2 bases, J shed 5 bases, and the junction held 2 bases outside the gene matches. This CDR3 is built from 14 residues. The CDR3 loop is CASSLTGGYQPQHF. CDR3 nucleotides: TGTGCCAGCAGTTTAACAGGGGGGTATCAGCCCCAGCATTTT.

The chain is built from TRBV11-3 and TRBJ2-2, with 11 bases that match TRBD2. After removal of 8 bases from V and 7 bases from J, the junction contained 3 bases not matched to a gene. Germline assignment: CDR1 SGHNT and CDR2 YENEEA. There are 13 residues in the CDR3. The CDR3 DNA sequence: TGTGCCAGCGCCGGGACTAGCGGCGGGGAGCTGTTTTTT. It is translated as CASAGTSGGELFF.

V usage is TRBV19 and J usage is TRBJ2-1; perhaps TRBD2 as D (5 bases). Trimming stripped 3 bases from V and 6 bases from J, with 9 bases between. This CDR3 spans 13 amino acids. Germline V CDR1 and CDR2: LNHDA, SQIVND (reference sequence). The CDR3 nucleotides are TGTGCCAGTAGTATGGGCCTAGCCAATGAGCAGTTCTTC. Its protein is CASSMGLANEQFF.

The chain has TRBV6-1 and TRBJ2-5, with 8 bases fitting TRBD2. The J call may be mistaken, given a closer DNA end match to TRBJ2-7. The V gene's germline CDR1 is MNHNS and CDR2 SASEGT. The CDR3 runs 14 residues. The CDR3 here is CASTRERESDEQYF. In DNA form, the CDR3 reads TGTGCCAGCACCCGCGAGCGGGAGTCCGACGAGCAGTACTTC.